The present T cell receptor (beta chain) was sequenced within a study of radiotherapy plus CTLA-4 blockade in lung cancer. V lost 3 bases and J 0 bases, leaving 11 bases between the germline ends. The germline V gene encodes CDR1 LNHDA and CDR2 SQIVND (reference sequence). The CDR3 length is 16 residues. Measured with immunoSEQ multiplex PCR; TCRdb has only the in-frame clones, and not every one. The sample carries more than 90,000 clones, roughly four fifths recorded once. This chain joins TRBV19 and TRBJ2-2; TRBD2 is a possible D gene (7 bases). The source was peripheral blood, collected from a patient treated with radiotherapy plus ipilimumab. This receptor was obtained from a human donor with non-small cell lung cancer that progressed on radiotherapy plus ipilimumab. Some clones in this sample may be carry-over from other donors' samples. The DNA for the CDR3 is TGTGCCAGTAGTATGATAGGGGGGGCGAACACCGGGGAGCTGTTTTTT. It translates to CASSMIGGANTGELFF. The complete variable domain, with remaining parts taken from reference TRBV19 and TRBJ2-2, reads DGGITQSPKYLFRKEGQNVTLSCEQNLNHDAMYWYRQDPGQGLRLIYYSQIVNDFQKGDIAEGYSVSREKKESFPLTVTSAQKNPTAFYLCASSMIGGANTGELFFGEGSRLTVL.